The source of this TCR beta chain is a study of blood T cell repertoires in COVID-19. On the study more broadly: COVID-19 samples from acute and convalescent phases originated in the United States, Italy and Spain.

The study recruited people aged about 18 to 90 years across approximately 23 US areas. Participant reports of clinical history set cohort assignment. All recovered Cohort 3 donors got two negative PCRs, got clearance, or saw symptom resolution. The method was immunoSEQ multiplex PCR; TCRdb's version includes in-frame clones alone and lacks a portion of them. The sample records about 380,000 clones, around 89% being singletons. V was trimmed by 5 bases and J by 2 bases, leaving 7 bases between them. The germline CDR1 and CDR2 sequences are LNHDA and SQIVND (reference sequence). The CDR3 totals 13 residues.

The sample consisted of PBMCs or T cells enriched from blood (not recorded which). This TCR was recovered from a young woman who had recovered from COVID-19. The chain carries TRBV19 and TRBJ1-5; D unresolved. CDR3 bases: TGTGCCAGTAGTCCCGGGGGCAATCAGCCCCAGCATTTT. Translation: CASSPGGNQPQHF.